The source of this T cell receptor (beta chain) is a study of OX40 agonist ivuxolimab in advanced cancers. In the study overall: Of the participants, more than 35% had some prior anti-PD-1, anti-PD-L1 or anti-CTLA-4 therapy, which was allowed.

Notes on the study in general: With doses of 0.1 to 3.0 mg/kg, CD4+ and CD8+ blood T cells had undergone clonal expansion by week 6. It was not determined which antigens were specifically recognized by the peripheral T cells that had undergone clonal expansion.

Sequencing used immunoSEQ multiplex PCR; TCRdb keeps in-frame clones, though not all of them. This sample has 100,000 to 120,000 clones, with around nine tenths found just once. Remarks on this clone: Its antigen is undetermined.

This CDR3 is 12 amino acids long. The germline V and J ends were trimmed by 0 bases and 12 bases, with 9 bases remaining between them. Germline V lookup: CDR1 SEHNR, CDR2 FQNEAQ (reference sequence). Sequencing used CD4+ or CD8+ T cells sorted from blood, obtained in a trial of the OX40 agonist ivuxolimab. The TCR comes from an adult with an advanced solid tumor such as melanoma, head and neck, liver or kidney cancer. The V gene is TRBV7-9, the J gene TRBJ2-1, with TRBD2 as a possible D gene (7 bases). CDR3 loop: CASSLAGGGQFF. The CDR3 DNA follows: TGTGCCAGCAGCTTAGCGGGAGGGGGGCAGTTCTTC.